This T cell receptor beta chain emerged from a study of CD8 T cells in ankylosing spondylitis. Study observations and caveats: In ankylosing spondylitis patients, matched synovial fluid reportedly showed significant enrichment of disease-linked clones. It appeared that ankylosing spondylitis blood was characterized by a TCR beta motif of several highly homologous variants.

This CDR3 contains 17 residues. Germline V gene lookup returns CDR1 SGHAT and CDR2 FQNNGV. J lost 6 bases, V lost 6 bases, and 16 bases had no gene match. Concerning this clonotype: As yet, its antigen is unknown.

Scientists made TCR beta libraries using quantitative 5'-RACE with molecular barcodes. TCRdb independently ran MiXCR on the 5' RACE reads; one entry per CDR3 protein. Found here are some 350,000 distinct CDR3 sequences, approximately 14% of them singletons; the top ten hold 0.9% to 1.2%. The chain couples TRBV11-2 to TRBJ2-1, with 8 bases aligning to TRBD2. What was sequenced was blood, either unsorted or a sorted T cell fraction (not recorded which). This sequence was found in a male donor with ankylosing spondylitis or in good health (not recorded which). In DNA, the CDR3 is TGTGCCAGCAGGAAACCGGGGACTAGTATTTCGCGCAATGAGCAGTTCTTC. Protein product: CASRKPGTSISRNEQFF.